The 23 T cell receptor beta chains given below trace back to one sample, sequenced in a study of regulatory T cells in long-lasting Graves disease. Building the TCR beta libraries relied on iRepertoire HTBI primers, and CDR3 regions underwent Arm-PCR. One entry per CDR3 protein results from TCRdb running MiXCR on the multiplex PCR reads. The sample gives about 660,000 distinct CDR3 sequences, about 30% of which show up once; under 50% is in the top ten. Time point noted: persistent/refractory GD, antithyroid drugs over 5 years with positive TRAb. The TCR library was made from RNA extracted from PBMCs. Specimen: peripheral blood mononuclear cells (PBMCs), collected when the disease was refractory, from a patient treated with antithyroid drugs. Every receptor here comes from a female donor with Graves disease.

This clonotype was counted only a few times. The CDR3 DNA reads as TGTGCCAGCAGTCAAAGGGGGCACAATCAGCCCCAGCATTTT. Translation gives CASSQRGHNQPQHF. The chain uses TRBV12-3 or TRBV12-4 and TRBJ1-5; TRBD1 matches at 7 bases. The CDR3 runs to 14 residues. The V and J ends lost 5 bases and 3 bases, in that order; junction bases with no gene match: 4.

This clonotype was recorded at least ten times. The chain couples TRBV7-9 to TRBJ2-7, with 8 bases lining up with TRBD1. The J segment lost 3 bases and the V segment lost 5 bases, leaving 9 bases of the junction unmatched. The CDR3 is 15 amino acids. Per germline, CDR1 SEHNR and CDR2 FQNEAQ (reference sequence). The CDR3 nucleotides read TGTGCCAGCAGCCCTCTTGACAGGGGAGGCTACGAGCAGTACTTC. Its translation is CASSPLDRGGYEQYF. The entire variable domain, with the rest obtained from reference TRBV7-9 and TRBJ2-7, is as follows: DTGVSQNPRHKITKRGQNVTFRCDPISEHNRLYWYRQTLGQGPEFLTYFQNEAQLEKSRLLSDRFSAERPKGSFSTLEIQRTEQGDSAMYLCASSPLDRGGYEQYFGPGTRLTVT.

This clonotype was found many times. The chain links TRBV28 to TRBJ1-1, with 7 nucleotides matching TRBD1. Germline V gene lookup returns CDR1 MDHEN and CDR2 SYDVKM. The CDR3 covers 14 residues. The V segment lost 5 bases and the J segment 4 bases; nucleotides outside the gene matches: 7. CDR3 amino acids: CASSPGTAPTEAFF. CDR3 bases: TGTGCCAGCAGTCCGGGGACAGCTCCCACTGAAGCTTTCTTT.

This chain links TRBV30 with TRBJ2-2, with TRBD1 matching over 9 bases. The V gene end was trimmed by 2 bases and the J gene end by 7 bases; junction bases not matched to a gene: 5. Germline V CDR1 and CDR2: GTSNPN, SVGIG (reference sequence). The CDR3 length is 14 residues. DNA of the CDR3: TGTGCCTGGAGTCCAGGACAGGGGTTCGGGGAGCTGTTTTTT. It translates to CAWSPGQGFGELFF.

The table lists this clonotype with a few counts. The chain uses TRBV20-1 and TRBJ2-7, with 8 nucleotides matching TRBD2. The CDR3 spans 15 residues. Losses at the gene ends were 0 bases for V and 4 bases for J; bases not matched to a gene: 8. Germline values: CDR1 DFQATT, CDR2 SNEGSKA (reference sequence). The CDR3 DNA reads TGCAGTGCTAGAGATCGCCGGCTAGCGGGTTACGAGCAGTACTTC. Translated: CSARDRRLAGYEQYF.

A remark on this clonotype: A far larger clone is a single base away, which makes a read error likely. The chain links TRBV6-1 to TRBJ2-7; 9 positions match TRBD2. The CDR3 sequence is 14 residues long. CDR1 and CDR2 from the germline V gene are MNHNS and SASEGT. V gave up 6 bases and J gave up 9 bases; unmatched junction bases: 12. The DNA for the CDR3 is TGTGCCAGCAGGATGGGACTAGCTCTCGACGGGCAGTACTTC. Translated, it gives CASRMGLALDGQYF.

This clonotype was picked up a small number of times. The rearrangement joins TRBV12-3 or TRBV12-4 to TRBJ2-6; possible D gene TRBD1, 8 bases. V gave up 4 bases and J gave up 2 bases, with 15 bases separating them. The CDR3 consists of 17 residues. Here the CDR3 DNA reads TGTGCCAGCAGTTCTACCACAGGGGGGGCTGGGGCCAACGTCCTGACTTTC. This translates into CASSSTTGGAGANVLTF.

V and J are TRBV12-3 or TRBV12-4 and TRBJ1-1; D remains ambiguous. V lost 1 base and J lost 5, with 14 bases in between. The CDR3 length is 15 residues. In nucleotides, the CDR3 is TGTGCCAGCAGTTTAGAGGAGGGCAGAGGGACTGAAGCTTTCTTT. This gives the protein CASSLEEGRGTEAFF.

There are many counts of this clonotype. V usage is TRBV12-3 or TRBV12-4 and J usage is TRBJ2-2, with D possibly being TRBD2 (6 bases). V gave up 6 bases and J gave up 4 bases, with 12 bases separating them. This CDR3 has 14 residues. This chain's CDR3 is CASRGGRSTGELFF. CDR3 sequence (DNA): TGTGCCAGCAGGGGGGGACGGTCCACCGGGGAGCTGTTTTTT.

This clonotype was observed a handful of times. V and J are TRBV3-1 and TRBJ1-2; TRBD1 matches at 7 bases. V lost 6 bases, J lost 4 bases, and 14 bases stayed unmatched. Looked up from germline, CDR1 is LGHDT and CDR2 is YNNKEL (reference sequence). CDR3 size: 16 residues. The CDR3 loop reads CASSQGVPAEGYGYTF. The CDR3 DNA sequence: TGTGCCAGCAGTCAGGGGGTGCCCGCAGAGGGCTATGGCTACACCTTC.

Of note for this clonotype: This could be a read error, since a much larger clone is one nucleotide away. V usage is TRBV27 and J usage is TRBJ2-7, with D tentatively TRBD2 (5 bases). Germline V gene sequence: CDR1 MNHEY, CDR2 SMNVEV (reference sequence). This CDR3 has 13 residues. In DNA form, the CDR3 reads TGTGCCAGCAGTAACACAGCAGACTACGGGCAGTACTTC. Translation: CASSNTADYGQYF.

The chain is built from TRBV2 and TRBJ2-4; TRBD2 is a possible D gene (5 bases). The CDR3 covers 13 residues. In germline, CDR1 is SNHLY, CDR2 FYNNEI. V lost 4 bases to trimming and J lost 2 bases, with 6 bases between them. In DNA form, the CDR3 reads TGTGCCAGCAGTGGGGAGACCAAAAACATTCAGTACTTC. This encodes CASSGETKNIQYF.

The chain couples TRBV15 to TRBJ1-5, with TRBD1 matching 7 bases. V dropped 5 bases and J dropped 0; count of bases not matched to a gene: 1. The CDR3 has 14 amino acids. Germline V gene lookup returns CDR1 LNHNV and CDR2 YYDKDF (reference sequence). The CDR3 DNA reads TGTGCCACCAGCTACAGGGGTAGCAATCAGCCCCAGCATTTT. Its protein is CATSYRGSNQPQHF.

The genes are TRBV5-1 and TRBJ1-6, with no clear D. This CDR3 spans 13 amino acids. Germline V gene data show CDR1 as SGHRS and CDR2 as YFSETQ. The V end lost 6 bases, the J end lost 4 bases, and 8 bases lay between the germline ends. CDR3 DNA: TGCGCCAGCATGACGGATTATAATTCACCCCTCCACTTT. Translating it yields CASMTDYNSPLHF.

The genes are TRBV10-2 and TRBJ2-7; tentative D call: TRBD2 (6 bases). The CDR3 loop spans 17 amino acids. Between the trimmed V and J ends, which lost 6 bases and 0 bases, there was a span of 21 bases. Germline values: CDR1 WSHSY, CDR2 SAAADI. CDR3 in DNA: TGCGCCAGCAGAGGTCGAAAAGGCGGGACCAGCTCCTACGAGCAGTACTTC. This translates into CASRGRKGGTSSYEQYF.

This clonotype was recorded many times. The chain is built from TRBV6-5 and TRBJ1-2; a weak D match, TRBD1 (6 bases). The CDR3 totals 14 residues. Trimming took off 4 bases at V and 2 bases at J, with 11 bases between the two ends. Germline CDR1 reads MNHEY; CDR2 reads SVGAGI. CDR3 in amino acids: CASSSHGQNYGYTF. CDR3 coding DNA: TGTGCCAGCAGTTCTCATGGACAGAACTATGGCTACACCTTC.

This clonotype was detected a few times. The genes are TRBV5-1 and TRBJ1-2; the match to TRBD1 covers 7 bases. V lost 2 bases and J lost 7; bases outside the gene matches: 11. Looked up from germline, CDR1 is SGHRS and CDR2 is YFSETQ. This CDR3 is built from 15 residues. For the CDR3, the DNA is TGCGCCAGCAGCTTTGGAGCCGGGACAGATAGTGGCTACACCTTC. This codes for CASSFGAGTDSGYTF.

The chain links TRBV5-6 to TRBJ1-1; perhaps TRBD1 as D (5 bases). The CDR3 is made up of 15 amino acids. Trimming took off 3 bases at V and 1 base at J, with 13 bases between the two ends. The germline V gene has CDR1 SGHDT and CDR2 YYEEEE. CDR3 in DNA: TGTGCCAGCAGCTCTAGACGGGACGGGAACACTGAAGCTTTCTTT. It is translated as CASSSRRDGNTEAFF.

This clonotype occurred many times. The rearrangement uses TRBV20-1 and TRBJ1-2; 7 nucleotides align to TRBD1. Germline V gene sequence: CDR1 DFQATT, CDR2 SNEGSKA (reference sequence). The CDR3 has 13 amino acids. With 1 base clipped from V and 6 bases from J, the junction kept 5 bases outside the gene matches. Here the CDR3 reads CSARGQGTDGYTF. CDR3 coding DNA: TGCAGTGCTAGAGGACAGGGTACGGATGGCTACACCTTC.

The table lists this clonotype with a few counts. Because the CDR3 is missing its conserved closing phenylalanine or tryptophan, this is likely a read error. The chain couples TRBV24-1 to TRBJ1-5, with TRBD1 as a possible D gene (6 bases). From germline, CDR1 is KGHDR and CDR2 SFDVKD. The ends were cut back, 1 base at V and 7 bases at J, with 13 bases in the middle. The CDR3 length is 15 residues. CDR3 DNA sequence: TGTGCCACCAGTGATTTAAAGACAGGCGGGCAGCCCCAGCATCTT. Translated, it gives CATSDLKTGGQPQHL.

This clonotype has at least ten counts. CDR3 sequence reads: CASSEVGRLYGYTF. CDR3 nucleotide sequence: TGTGCCAGCAGTGAGGTGGGGAGGCTATATGGCTACACCTTC. V usage is TRBV2 and J usage is TRBJ1-2, with D hard to call. V lost 3 bases, J lost 5 bases, and 13 bases lay in between. This CDR3 contains 14 residues. The germline V gene encodes CDR1 SNHLY and CDR2 FYNNEI.

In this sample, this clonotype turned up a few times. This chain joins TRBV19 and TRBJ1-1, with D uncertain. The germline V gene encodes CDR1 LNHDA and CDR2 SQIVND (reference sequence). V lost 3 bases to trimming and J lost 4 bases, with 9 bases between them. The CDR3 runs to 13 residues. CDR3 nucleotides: TGTGCCAGTAGTATTAAACGTCTCACTGAAGCTTTCTTT. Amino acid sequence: CASSIKRLTEAFF.

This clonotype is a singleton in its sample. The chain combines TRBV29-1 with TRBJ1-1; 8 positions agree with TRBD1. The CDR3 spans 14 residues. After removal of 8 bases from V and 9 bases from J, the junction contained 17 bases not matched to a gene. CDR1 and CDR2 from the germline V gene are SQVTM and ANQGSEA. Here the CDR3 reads CSTRNPGQGIQAFF. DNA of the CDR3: TGCAGCACCCGAAACCCCGGACAGGGTATTCAAGCTTTCTTT.